Shown below are 29 T cell receptor beta chains from a single sample sequenced in a study of blood T cells in healthy people across ages. With a J-beta primer mix and a sample-barcoded 5' primer, a second PCR ran roughly 6 to 11 cycles. TCRdb reanalysed the 5' RACE reads using MiXCR and keeps one entry per CDR3 protein. Of some 1.7 million distinct CDR3 sequences listed, 28% are singletons. Sequencing input: blood. The receptors were sampled from a woman in her 30s in good health.

V gene TRBV20-1 combines with J gene TRBJ1-1, with D possibly TRBD1 on 5 matching bases. The CDR3 is made up of 15 amino acids. Trimming stripped 1 base from V and 8 bases from J, with 20 bases between. CDR1 is DFQATT, CDR2 SNEGSKA, per germline (reference sequence). The DNA for the CDR3 is TGCAGTGCTAGAGGAGGGGTCCGGAAGGAATCGGAAGCTTTCTTT. Its translation: CSARGGVRKESEAFF.

This clonotype has a count of ten or more. The rearrangement joins TRBV29-1 to TRBJ1-2; D is unresolved. Germline values: CDR1 SQVTM, CDR2 ANQGSEA. The CDR3 loop spans 11 amino acids. Trimming stripped 4 bases from V and 8 bases from J, with 11 bases between. CDR3 sequence reads: CSVAILGGYTF. DNA of the CDR3: TGCAGCGTTGCTATCTTGGGGGGCTACACCTTC.

Comment on this clonotype: A much larger clone lies a single base off, so this may be a read error. The J gene is TRBJ2-7, the V gene TRBV5-1, with D unclear. The J call may be incorrect, as the DNA end agrees better with TRBJ2-5. This CDR3 is 14 amino acids long. CDR1 is SGHRS, CDR2 YFSETQ, per germline. CDR3 in amino acids: CTSRLYIAGETQYF. The CDR3 nucleotides are TGCACCAGCAGGCTCTACATAGCCGGGGAGACCCAGTACTTC.

The chain couples TRBV5-1 to TRBJ2-3, with TRBD2 identical over 9 bases. This CDR3 has 14 amino acids. Germline V gene sequence: CDR1 SGHRS, CDR2 YFSETQ. V gave up 6 bases and J gave up 1 base; unmatched junction bases: 3. CDR3 coding DNA: TGCGCCAGCACTAGCGGGGAGGGCACAGATACGCAGTATTTT. Encoded protein: CASTSGEGTDTQYF.

The chain couples TRBV30 to TRBJ1-2; 7 nucleotides match TRBD1. V lost 2 bases, J lost 0 bases, and 6 bases stayed unmatched. Germline lookup yields CDR1 GTSNPN and CDR2 SVGIG (reference sequence). The CDR3 loop spans 15 amino acids. CDR3 nucleotides: TGTGCCTGGAGTTTAACACAGGGGTCTAACTATGGCTACACCTTC. Encoded protein: CAWSLTQGSNYGYTF.

This clonotype came up a few times. V is TRBV12-3 or TRBV12-4 and J is TRBJ2-2; D might be TRBD1 or TRBD2, each matching 9 bases. Trimming cost V 6 bases and J 2 bases, with 28 bases left between them. CDR3 length equals 20 residues. The CDR3: CASRTGGILSGSHNTGELFF. CDR3 coding DNA: TGTGCCAGCAGGACAGGGGGTATTCTTAGCGGGAGTCATAACACCGGGGAGCTGTTTTTT.

This clonotype occurred a few times. This rearrangement joins TRBV5-1 to TRBJ2-7; 16 bases are shared with TRBD2. The CDR3 contains 18 residues. V shed 4 bases and J 3 bases; nucleotides not matched to a gene: 10. CDR1 SGHRS and CDR2 YFSETQ come from the germline V gene. CDR3 DNA sequence: TGCGCCAGCAGCCCGGGACTAGCGGGGGGGGTAATTGTCTACGAGCAGTACTTC. Protein product: CASSPGLAGGVIVYEQYF.

This clonotype showed up just a few times. This chain joins TRBV5-1 and TRBJ2-5; TRBD2 matches 15 bases. Trimming took 0 bases from V and 5 from J; bases not matched to a gene: 11. Germline V gene sequence: CDR1 SGHRS, CDR2 YFSETQ. This CDR3 has 19 residues. CDR3 region: CASSLAPGTSGRRGETQYF. The CDR3 bases are TGCGCCAGCAGCTTGGCTCCCGGGACTAGCGGGAGGAGGGGTGAGACCCAGTACTTC.

The V call is TRBV12-3 or TRBV12-4, the J call TRBJ2-2; 11 nucleotides line up with TRBD2. The length of the CDR3 is 16 residues. V lost 6 bases to trimming and J lost 4 bases; unmatched junction nucleotides: 7. This chain's CDR3 is CASRDGLAGSTGELFF. CDR3 in DNA: TGTGCCAGCAGGGACGGACTAGCGGGTAGCACCGGGGAGCTGTTTTTT.

There are many counts of this clonotype. The rearrangement uses TRBV6-6 and TRBJ2-1; 7 bases align to TRBD1. V was clipped by 4 bases and J by 4 bases; unmatched bases: 10. The germline gives CDR1 MNHNY, CDR2 SVGAGI (reference sequence). The CDR3 is 16 residues long. CDR3 sequence reads: CASSSRQGQSYNEQFF. The CDR3 DNA follows: TGTGCCAGCAGTTCTCGCCAGGGACAGTCTTACAATGAGCAGTTCTTC.

This clonotype was seen ten or more times. The gene calls are TRBV7-2 and TRBJ2-1; no clear D gene. The CDR3 consists of 12 residues. Germline V gene sequence: CDR1 SGHTA, CDR2 FQGNSA. The V gene lost 5 bases and the J gene lost 8 bases, with 10 bases spanning the gap. The CDR3: CASSPRRDEQFF. The CDR3 nucleotides read TGTGCCAGCAGCCCGCGAAGGGATGAGCAGTTCTTC.

This clonotype was found a few times. The genes are TRBV20-1 and TRBJ2-7; 9 nucleotides match TRBD2. V gave up 1 base and J gave up 5 bases; unmatched junction bases: 6. Germline V gene sequence: CDR1 DFQATT, CDR2 SNEGSKA (reference sequence). The CDR3 totals 14 residues. Written as DNA, the CDR3 is TGCAGTGCTAGAGCGGCGGGAGGGCCGGACGAGCAGTACTTC. This encodes CSARAAGGPDEQYF.

V is TRBV7-3 and J is TRBJ2-5, with 7 bases aligning to TRBD1. V lost 3 bases and J lost 1; bases outside the gene matches: 5. CDR3 size: 15 residues. Germline-derived CDR1 and CDR2 are SGHTA and FQGTGA. The CDR3 region is CASSFRGSSQETQYF. The CDR3 bases are TGTGCCAGCAGCTTCAGGGGGTCGAGCCAAGAGACCCAGTACTTC.

This clonotype was recorded a few times. V is TRBV4-1 and J is TRBJ2-3; 14 nucleotides match TRBD2. The CDR3 has 18 residues. The V and J ends lost 1 base and 1 base, in that order; junction bases with no gene match: 4. Germline CDR1 reads MGHRA; CDR2 reads YSYEKL. The CDR3 spells CASSQVPGLAGGTDTQYF. The CDR3 region has the DNA TGCGCCAGCAGCCAAGTCCCGGGACTAGCGGGGGGCACAGATACGCAGTATTTT.

In this sample, this clonotype turned up many times. J is TRBJ2-5 and V is TRBV20-1; no clear D. V gave up 3 bases and J gave up 5 bases, with 13 bases separating them. CDR3 length: 13 amino acids. The germline V gene has CDR1 DFQATT and CDR2 SNEGSKA (reference sequence). The DNA for the CDR3 is TGCAGTGCTAGTCCCCTAGTTGGTGAGACCCAGTACTTC. This gives the protein CSASPLVGETQYF.

In this sample, this clonotype turned up a few times. V usage is TRBV20-1 and J usage is TRBJ2-4; D gene uncertain. Trimming removed 0 bases from V and 13 bases from J, with 22 bases in between. This CDR3 contains 15 residues. Germline V gene sequence: CDR1 DFQATT, CDR2 SNEGSKA (reference sequence). CDR3: CSARDPTVLIREQYF. The CDR3 nucleotides are TGCAGTGCTAGAGACCCGACCGTACTGATTAGAGAGCAGTACTTC.

The J gene is TRBJ2-1, the V gene TRBV20-1; 9 nucleotides align to TRBD2. CDR3 length: 17 residues. Looked up from germline, CDR1 is DFQATT and CDR2 is SNEGSKA (reference sequence). V lost 0 bases and J lost 5; bases outside the gene matches: 11. The CDR3 DNA reads as TGCAGTGCTAGAGATACCATAGGCGGGAGGGCCAACAATGAGCAGTTCTTC. It translates to CSARDTIGGRANNEQFF.

This clonotype was observed many times. The V call is TRBV6-2 or TRBV6-3, the J call TRBJ2-6; TRBD2 is a possible D gene (5 bases). The germline gives CDR1 MNHEY, CDR2 SVGEGT. The CDR3 has 17 residues. Trimming pared 2 bases from V and 1 base from J, leaving 12 bases between. CDR3 nucleotide sequence: TGTGCCAGCAGTTACACACGAGGGATTTCTGGGGCCAACGTCCTGACTTTC. Protein: CASSYTRGISGANVLTF.

This clonotype was found a few times. The chain links TRBV20-1 to TRBJ2-3, with 9 nucleotides matching TRBD2. V was pared by 5 bases and J by 4 bases, with 10 bases of the junction left unmatched. Germline CDR1 and CDR2: DFQATT and SNEGSKA (reference sequence). The CDR3 is 15 residues long. The CDR3 nucleotides are TGCAGTGCTCTACCTTTAGCGGGGGATGCAGATACGCAGTATTTT. It specifies CSALPLAGDADTQYF.

V and J are TRBV7-2 and TRBJ1-5; 8 bases line up with TRBD1. CDR1 is SGHTA and CDR2 is FQGNSA in the germline V gene. This CDR3 has 16 amino acids. Unmatched junction bases numbered 12, after V lost 0 bases and J lost 11 bases. The CDR3 nucleotides read TGTGCCAGCAGCTTAGCGCAAACAGGGGGTGTTGGGGCCCAGCATTTT. The encoded protein is CASSLAQTGGVGAQHF. Full variable domain (rest looked up from reference TRBV7-2 and TRBJ1-5): GAGVSQSPSNKVTEKGKDVELRCDPISGHTALYWYRQSLGQGLEFLIYFQGNSAPDKSGLPSDRFSAERTGGSVSTLTIQRTQQEDSAVYLCASSLAQTGGVGAQHFGDGTRLSIL.

V is TRBV29-1 and J is TRBJ2-1; TRBD2 is a possible D gene (5 bases). The germline V gene encodes CDR1 SQVTM and CDR2 ANQGSEA. This CDR3 region has 15 residues. V gave up 6 bases and J gave up 0 bases, with 15 bases separating them. CDR3 region: CSVGESASSYNEQFF. Here the CDR3 DNA reads TGCAGCGTGGGAGAGTCAGCGAGCTCCTACAATGAGCAGTTCTTC.

This clonotype showed up just a few times. The chain is built from TRBV7-2 and TRBJ2-3; perhaps TRBD2 as D (5 bases). The CDR3 loop spans 13 amino acids. V was trimmed by 6 bases and J by 6 bases, leaving 13 bases between them. Germline V gene lookup returns CDR1 SGHTA and CDR2 FQGNSA. The CDR3, as DNA: TGTGCCAGCAGTTCGAACTCGGGGGATACGCAGTATTTT. Residues: CASSSNSGDTQYF.

This clonotype was counted a few times. J is TRBJ1-2 and V is TRBV5-1, with D uncertain. The CDR3 runs to 15 residues. V was trimmed by 0 bases and J by 7 bases, leaving 16 bases between them. Germline-derived CDR1 and CDR2 are SGHRS and YFSETQ. The CDR3 coding sequence is TGCGCCAGCAGCTTGGATGGGTCCAGGTCAAGTGGCTACACCTTC. Translating gives CASSLDGSRSSGYTF.

This clonotype was seen a handful of times. The chain links TRBV7-2 to TRBJ2-7; D gene ambiguous. The CDR3 totals 14 residues. Looked up from germline, CDR1 is SGHTA and CDR2 is FQGNSA. V was pared by 3 bases and J by 2 bases, with 11 bases between. The CDR3 loop is CASSFGPSTYEQYF. The CDR3, as DNA: TGTGCCAGCAGCTTCGGACCTTCCACCTACGAGCAGTACTTC.

This sequence joins TRBV28 and TRBJ1-1; TRBD1 is a possible D gene (5 bases). The CDR3 totals 14 residues. The V gene lost 3 bases and the J gene lost 1 base, with 9 bases spanning the gap. Germline V gives CDR1 MDHEN, CDR2 SYDVKM. CDR3 nucleotide sequence: TGTGCCAGCAGTTTCCGACAGCGGAACACTGAAGCTTTCTTT. The encoded protein is CASSFRQRNTEAFF.

As for this clonotype: Germline and junction disagree at one end, which may indicate a read error. J is TRBJ1-2 and V is TRBV28, with D perhaps matching TRBD1 (5 bases). The CDR3 totals 15 residues. Germline V gene sequence: CDR1 MDHEN, CDR2 SYDVKM. The CDR3 bases are TGTGCCAGCAGTTTATCGACGCCCGGGGGTTATGGCCACACCTTC. Residues: CASSLSTPGGYGHTF.

The genes are TRBV5-1 and TRBJ2-1; D may be TRBD1 (6 bases). Germline V CDR1 and CDR2: SGHRS, YFSETQ. V lost 0 bases and J 3 bases, leaving 10 bases between the germline ends. The CDR3 runs 15 residues. The DNA of the CDR3 is TGCGCCAGCAGCTTGGACAGGGCGGACTACAATGAGCAGTTCTTC. It yields the protein CASSLDRADYNEQFF.

This clonotype was counted at least ten times. J is TRBJ2-7 and V is TRBV5-1; D is unclear. From germline, CDR1 is SGHRS and CDR2 YFSETQ. This CDR3 is built from 13 residues. Trimming pared 7 bases from V and 5 bases from J, leaving 16 bases between. The CDR3 DNA reads TGCGCCAGCCATAGTGCCAGTGTGAACGAGCAGTACTTC. This codes for CASHSASVNEQYF.

This clonotype was seen more than once but under ten times. The chain recombines TRBV15 with TRBJ1-6; D uncertain. The CDR3 is made up of 14 amino acids. Germline loops: CDR1 LNHNV, CDR2 YYDKDF (reference sequence). V was clipped by 0 bases and J by 7 bases, with 7 bases between them. This chain's CDR3 is CATSRDFGNSPLHF. In DNA form, the CDR3 reads TGTGCCACCAGCAGAGATTTCGGGAATTCACCCCTCCACTTT.